This T cell receptor (beta chain) was identified in a study of cytomegalovirus exposure and HLA in healthy donors. The PCR had 60 Vbeta and 13 Jbeta primers. Sequenced by immunoSEQ multiplex PCR; TCRdb stores in-frame clones only, minus some. The table has some 140,000 clones, about 80% seen once; the top ten hold about 2.2%. Points from the study as a whole: It was reported that TCR beta sequences correctly inferred the HLA-A and HLA-B alleles for most subjects.

The V gene lost 4 bases and the J gene lost 4 bases, with 16 bases spanning the gap. The V gene's germline CDR1 is LNHDA and CDR2 SQIVND (reference sequence). CDR3 length: 15 amino acids. Notes on this clone: What it recognizes is unknown.

The sequencing input was PBMCs. The sequence was collected from a young man in good health and CMV-seronegative. V is TRBV19 and J is TRBJ1-2; no clear D gene. This CDR3 reads CASSRGLWASYGYTF. As DNA, the CDR3 is TGTGCCAGTAGTAGAGGGCTTTGGGCCTCCTATGGCTACACCTTC.